This passage covers 14 T cell receptor beta chains from one sample sequenced in a study of T cells after posttransplantation cyclophosphamide. Profiled with immunoSEQ multiplex PCR; TCRdb holds only in-frame clones, not every one. The table records tens of thousands of clones without singletons, the ten largest covering roughly 2.3%. Material: PBMCs. The receptors here all came from a man aged 40-49 years in good health, CMV-negative, and a related stem cell transplant donor.

The chain joins TRBV7-8 to TRBJ2-3; 7 bases map to TRBD2. Germline V CDR1 and CDR2: SGHVS, FQNEAQ. With 5 bases clipped from V and 3 bases from J, the junction kept 11 bases outside the gene matches. The CDR3 sequence is 16 residues long. The CDR3 here is CASSLTSTWGTDTQYF. The CDR3 DNA sequence: TGTGCCAGCAGCCTGACTAGCACCTGGGGGACAGATACGCAGTATTTT.

This clone showed up many times. The chain carries TRBV18 and TRBJ2-2; D call uncertain. Per germline, CDR1 KGHSH and CDR2 LQKENI. The CDR3 sequence is 13 residues long. V was clipped by 4 bases and J by 6 bases, with 9 bases between them. In DNA, the CDR3 is TGTGCCAGCTCACTAAACTCCGCCGGGGAGCTGTTTTTT. This gives the protein CASSLNSAGELFF.

Many counts were recorded for this clone. V gene TRBV30 combines with J gene TRBJ1-3; unclear D gene. The CDR3 loop spans 13 amino acids. Germline CDR1 reads GTSNPN; CDR2 reads SVGIG (reference sequence). The V and J ends lost 0 bases and 1 base respectively, with 4 bases between them. CDR3 region: CAWSVRSGNTIYF. The DNA of the CDR3 is TGTGCCTGGAGTGTCCGGTCTGGAAACACCATATATTTT.

This clone came up many times. The chain is built from TRBV11-2 and TRBJ1-3; the D gene is possibly TRBD1 (5 bases). The CDR3 runs to 14 residues. Germline V gives CDR1 SGHAT, CDR2 FQNNGV. V dropped 7 bases and J dropped 4 bases, with 14 bases sitting between them. CDR3 coding DNA: TGTGCCAGCACCTCAGAGAACAGGGGAAACACCATATATTTT. This gives the protein CASTSENRGNTIYF.

This clone was counted ten times or more. The V gene is TRBV18, the J gene TRBJ2-2, with TRBD1 identical over 8 bases. Trimming at V came to 5 bases and at J to 5 bases, leaving 4 bases not matched to a gene. From germline, CDR1 is KGHSH and CDR2 LQKENI. There are 14 residues in the CDR3. The CDR3 region is CASSGQGMTGELFF. The CDR3 region has the DNA TGTGCCAGCTCAGGACAGGGAATGACCGGGGAGCTGTTTTTT.

This clone came up many times. This rearrangement joins TRBV10-1 to TRBJ1-5; weak D call: TRBD1 (6 bases). Trimming shortened V by 5 bases and J by 5 bases, and 10 bases separated the two germline ends. Germline V gives CDR1 WNHNN, CDR2 SYGVQD (reference sequence). There are 13 residues in the CDR3. The CDR3 region is CASSNRDDQPQHF. The CDR3, as DNA: TGCGCCAGCAGTAACAGGGACGATCAGCCCCAGCATTTT.

The sample holds a few counts of this clone. The chain couples TRBV13 to TRBJ2-4; D possibly corresponds to TRBD1 (5 bases). Germline CDR1 and CDR2: PRHDT and FYEKMQ (reference sequence). CDR3 length: 16 residues. V lost 5 bases, J lost 0 bases, and 14 bases lay in between. CDR3 nucleotides: TGTGCCAGCAGCCCGCCGGACATCTTAGCCAAAAACATTCAGTACTTC. Translation: CASSPPDILAKNIQYF. Together with reference TRBV13 and TRBJ2-4, the CDR3 gives the full variable domain: AAGVIQSPRHLIKEKRETATLKCYPIPRHDTVYWYQQGPGQDPQFLISFYEKMQSDKGSIPDRFSAQQFSDYHSELNMSSLELGDSALYFCASSPPDILAKNIQYFGAGTRLSVL.

This clone was counted ten times or more. This chain links TRBV7-3 with TRBJ1-1; 7 bases are a match to TRBD1. Trimming cost V 5 bases and J 4 bases; bases outside gene matches: 4. The length of the CDR3 is 13 residues. CDR1 and CDR2 from the germline V gene are SGHTA and FQGTGA. The CDR3 DNA follows: TGTGCCAGCAGCCGAACAGGGGCCACTGAAGCTTTCTTT. Its protein product is CASSRTGATEAFF.

This clone was picked up many times. The chain has TRBV5-4 and TRBJ2-2; 11 bases fit TRBD1. Germline V gives CDR1 SGHNT, CDR2 YYREEE (reference sequence). CDR3 length: 16 residues. V lost 4 bases to trimming and J lost 5 bases; unmatched junction nucleotides: 7. The CDR3 coding sequence is TGTGCCAGCAGCGGATCGGACAGGGGGCTTACCGGGGAGCTGTTTTTT. It yields the protein CASSGSDRGLTGELFF.

This clone has only a few counts. The chain uses TRBV27 and TRBJ1-2; 8 bases match TRBD1. Per the germline V gene, CDR1 is MNHEY and CDR2 is SMNVEV (reference sequence). The CDR3 totals 16 residues. V lost 5 bases and J lost 7; bases outside the gene matches: 15. The CDR3 nucleotides are TGTGCCAGCAGTCTCACCCCTTCAGGGGGCGCGTCTGGCTACACCTTC. Translating it yields CASSLTPSGGASGYTF.

This clone was observed at least ten times. The genes are TRBV7-9 and TRBJ2-3; 9 bases agree with TRBD2. Germline CDR1 reads SEHNR; CDR2 reads FQNEAQ (reference sequence). Trimming took 1 base from V and 2 from J; bases not matched to a gene: 4. The CDR3 totals 16 residues. The CDR3 nucleotides read TGTGCCAGCAGCTTAGTGCGGGGGGGGTTCACAGATACGCAGTATTTT. Translation: CASSLVRGGFTDTQYF.

This clone was observed many times. The chain has TRBV6-5 and TRBJ1-1; D is ambiguous. Trimming pared 6 bases from V and 4 bases from J, leaving 6 bases between. The germline CDR1 and CDR2 sequences are MNHEY and SVGAGI. The CDR3 runs 11 residues. CDR3 nucleotides: TGTGCCAGCAGCCGAGGCACTGAAGCTTTCTTT. Protein: CASSRGTEAFF.

The table lists this clone with many counts. This sequence joins TRBV7-9 and TRBJ1-1; 9 bases map to TRBD1. The length of the CDR3 is 14 residues. Germline CDR1 SEHNR, CDR2 FQNEAQ (reference sequence). V was pared by 5 bases and J by 7 bases, with 8 bases of the junction left unmatched. The CDR3 nucleotides are TGTGCCAGCAGCCTGGGACAGGGAAAGGTTGAAGCTTTCTTT. It specifies CASSLGQGKVEAFF.

This clone was found many times. This chain connects TRBV30 to TRBJ2-5; TRBD2 aligns across 7 bases. With 0 bases clipped from V and 4 bases from J, the junction kept 5 bases outside the gene matches. The CDR3 runs 14 residues. Germline CDR1 is GTSNPN and CDR2 is SVGIG (reference sequence). In DNA form, the CDR3 reads TGTGCCTGGAGTGTACATCCTAGCGGAGAGACCCAGTACTTC. Amino acids: CAWSVHPSGETQYF.